The present TCR beta chain was sequenced within a study of T cells after yellow fever vaccination. At the level of the study: Researchers used SMART-Seq v4 Ultra Low Input to prepare fractions that had low cell numbers. Overall study findings and caveats: Only a small proportion of the clonotypes turned up in both the CD4 and the CD8 compartments, likely arising from convergent recombination. Clones from primary vaccination mostly reappeared after the booster (approximately 95% CD4, approximately 91% CD8).

The CDR3 is 13 amino acids. Trimming at V came to 1 base and at J to 4 bases, leaving 0 bases not matched to a gene. In germline, CDR1 is DFQATT, CDR2 SNEGSKA (reference sequence). TCR cDNA was made by 5'RACE template switching, adding a universal primer site and UMIs. TCRdb ran MiXCR on the 5' RACE reads and lists one entry per CDR3 protein. This table has some 160,000 distinct CDR3 sequences, approximately 9.9% appearing once. This clonotype appeared a few times. Its antigen is undetermined. The input for sequencing was CD8+ T cells sorted from PBMCs, taken 45 days after the yellow fever booster vaccination. This TCR derives from a man younger than 35 who received the YFV17D yellow fever vaccine. The V and J genes are TRBV20-1 and TRBJ2-7, with 11 bases identical to TRBD2. Written as DNA, the CDR3 is TGCAGTGCTAGAGGACTAGCGGGGTACGAGCAGTACTTC. Protein sequence: CSARGLAGYEQYF.